Listed below are T cell receptor beta chains from one sample, sequenced in a study of patients and donors after allogeneic stem cell transplantation. One entry per CDR3 protein, called by TCRdb with MiXCR from the RT-PCR reads. Of around 150,000 distinct CDR3 sequences in the sample, roughly two fifths are singletons; the top ten hold roughly 52%. The sample taken for sequencing was blood, either unsorted or a sorted T cell fraction (not recorded which). These receptors were taken from a human donor who was either an allogeneic HSCT recipient or a stem cell or donor lymphocyte infusion donor (not recorded which). It is not recorded whose cells these are; they may come from a transplant donor. CDR3s include the opening cysteine and the closing phenylalanine or tryptophan. The order of the fields is V gene, clone size, D gene, J gene, CDR3 DNA, CDR3 protein. A D gene is named only where the DNA matches it firmly. Where a row states a size, it is once, few, many or the class of an expanded clone; other rows omit it.

V gene: TRBV28
clone size: -
D gene: -
J gene: TRBJ1-4
CDR3 DNA: TGTGCCAGCAGTCCGCGGGGACCGATGAATGAAAAACTGTTTTTT
CDR3 protein: CASSPRGPMNEKLFF

V gene: TRBV7-3
clone size: -
D gene: TRBD1
J gene: TRBJ1-2
CDR3 DNA: TGTGCCAGCAGCTTAACCGGGACAGGGGAGAGAAGCGGCTACACCTTC
CDR3 protein: CASSLTGTGERSGYTF

V gene: TRBV5-1
clone size: -
D gene: -
J gene: TRBJ2-7
CDR3 DNA: TGCGCCAGCAGCTTGGCCCTGGGTAACGAGCAGTACTTC
CDR3 protein: CASSLALGNEQYF

V gene: TRBV13
clone size: once
D gene: -
J gene: TRBJ2-1
CDR3 DNA: TGTGCCAGCAGCGCCAGACTACCCCCCTACAATGAGCAGTTCTTC
CDR3 protein: CASSARLPPYNEQFF

V gene: TRBV15
clone size: few
D gene: -
J gene: TRBJ2-3
CDR3 DNA: TGTGCCACCAGCAGAGATTCAACAGATACGCAGTATTTT
CDR3 protein: CATSRDSTDTQYF

V gene: TRBV6-5
clone size: few
D gene: -
J gene: TRBJ1-2
CDR3 DNA: TGTGCCAGCAGAGTGGGGCTCCGGTATGGCTACACCTTC
CDR3 protein: CASRVGLRYGYTF

V gene: TRBV4-2
clone size: -
D gene: -
J gene: TRBJ2-7
CDR3 DNA: TGTGCCAGCAGCCAAGAGGTGACTCCCATCCACGAGCAGTACTTC
CDR3 protein: CASSQEVTPIHEQYF

V gene: TRBV24-1
clone size: -
D gene: TRBD1
J gene: TRBJ2-2
CDR3 DNA: TGTGCCACCAGTGACCCGGACAGGGGGCCGATCGGGGAGCTGTTTTTT
CDR3 protein: CATSDPDRGPIGELFF

V gene: TRBV29-1
clone size: -
D gene: -
J gene: TRBJ2-2
CDR3 DNA: TGCAGCGTTGATCGGCGCACCGGGGAGCTGTTTTTT
CDR3 protein: CSVDRRTGELFF

V gene: TRBV20-1
clone size: few
D gene: TRBD1
J gene: TRBJ2-3
CDR3 DNA: TGCAGTGCTGTACAGGGGGCAGATACGCAGTATTTT
CDR3 protein: CSAVQGADTQYF

V gene: TRBV12-3/TRBV12-4
clone size: few
D gene: -
J gene: TRBJ2-5
CDR3 DNA: TGTGCCAGCAGTGAAGAGGAGACCCAGTACTTC
CDR3 protein: CASSEEETQYF

V gene: TRBV12-3/TRBV12-4
clone size: few
D gene: -
J gene: TRBJ1-3
CDR3 DNA: TGTGCCAGCAGTTTTTCAGGGTTCGGAGGAAACACCATATATTTT
CDR3 protein: CASSFSGFGGNTIYF

V gene: TRBV6-5
clone size: -
D gene: TRBD2
J gene: TRBJ2-2
CDR3 DNA: TGTGCCAGCAGATGGGCCGGCGGGGGTAGCACCGGGGAGCTGTTTTTT
CDR3 protein: CASRWAGGGSTGELFF

V gene: TRBV21-1
clone size: few
D gene: -
J gene: TRBJ1-2
CDR3 DNA: -
CDR3 protein: CASWGQGAHGYTF

V gene: TRBV7-9
clone size: -
D gene: -
J gene: TRBJ1-2
CDR3 DNA: TGTGCCAGCAGCTTAACGGGGGGCGCAGGCTATGGCTACACCTTC
CDR3 protein: CASSLTGGAGYGYTF

V gene: TRBV29-1
clone size: -
D gene: -
J gene: TRBJ2-5
CDR3 DNA: TGCAGTATATTGAGGGCAGGGGAGACCCAGTACTTC
CDR3 protein: CSILRAGETQYF

V gene: TRBV12-3/TRBV12-4
clone size: -
D gene: -
J gene: TRBJ1-2
CDR3 DNA: TGTGCCAGCAGTTTAGGTTTTGGCAGGGTGAATGGCTACACCTTC
CDR3 protein: CASSLGFGRVNGYTF

V gene: TRBV18
clone size: few
D gene: -
J gene: TRBJ1-2
CDR3 DNA: TGTGCCAGCTCACCGCTTTACCGGGCAGACGGCTACACCTTC
CDR3 protein: CASSPLYRADGYTF

V gene: TRBV7-9
clone size: -
D gene: -
J gene: TRBJ2-7
CDR3 DNA: TGTGCCAGCAGCCCCGACACCGCCTACGAGCAGTACTTC
CDR3 protein: CASSPDTAYEQYF

V gene: TRBV7-2
clone size: -
D gene: -
J gene: TRBJ1-4
CDR3 DNA: TGTGCCAGCAGCTTAGTTTGGAGAGGGTCGGGTAATGAAAAACTGTTTTTT
CDR3 protein: CASSLVWRGSGNEKLFF

V gene: TRBV12-3/TRBV12-4
clone size: -
D gene: -
J gene: TRBJ2-2
CDR3 DNA: TGTGCCAGCACGAGGGACACTAACACCGGGGAGCTGTTTTTT
CDR3 protein: CASTRDTNTGELFF

V gene: TRBV4-1
clone size: -
D gene: TRBD1
J gene: TRBJ1-2
CDR3 DNA: TGCGCCAGCAGCCCCCGAATGGGACAGGGGGCGCATTGGTATGGCTACACCTTC
CDR3 protein: CASSPRMGQGAHWYGYTF

V gene: TRBV12-3/TRBV12-4
clone size: few
D gene: TRBD1
J gene: TRBJ1-4
CDR3 DNA: TGTGCCAGCCGGGACAGGGGATGGGCTAATGAAAAACTGTTTTTT
CDR3 protein: CASRDRGWANEKLFF

V gene: TRBV24-1
clone size: -
D gene: -
J gene: TRBJ2-5
CDR3 DNA: TGTGCCACCAGTGATCTAAAAGAGACCCAGTACTTC
CDR3 protein: CATSDLKETQYF

V gene: TRBV9
clone size: few
D gene: -
J gene: TRBJ2-2
CDR3 DNA: TGTGCCAGCAGCGTAGTGGGGATCTCGTCGGGGGAGCTGTTTTTT
CDR3 protein: CASSVVGISSGELFF

V gene: TRBV5-1
clone size: -
D gene: TRBD2
J gene: TRBJ2-1
CDR3 DNA: TGCGCCAGCAGCCCCGCGGGAGGGGGTTCCCACAATGAGCAGTTCTTC
CDR3 protein: CASSPAGGGSHNEQFF

V gene: TRBV20-1
clone size: -
D gene: TRBD1
J gene: TRBJ2-3
CDR3 DNA: TGCAGTGCTAGACCTTACAGGGGGCAAAACACAGATACGCAGTATTTT
CDR3 protein: CSARPYRGQNTDTQYF

V gene: TRBV15
clone size: -
D gene: -
J gene: TRBJ1-4
CDR3 DNA: TGTGCCACCAGCAGAGATGGCCGTTTTAATGAAAAACTGTTTTTT
CDR3 protein: CATSRDGRFNEKLFF

V gene: TRBV4-3
clone size: -
D gene: TRBD1
J gene: TRBJ1-6
CDR3 DNA: TGCGCCAGCAGCCAAGACGGGCCAGGGGGCGGTTCACCCCTCCACTTT
CDR3 protein: CASSQDGPGGGSPLHF

V gene: TRBV12-3/TRBV12-4
clone size: few
D gene: -
J gene: TRBJ1-2
CDR3 DNA: TGTGCCAGCAGTTTAAATCTTAGGGGCTACACCTTC
CDR3 protein: CASSLNLRGYTF

V gene: TRBV3-1
clone size: -
D gene: TRBD2
J gene: TRBJ2-1
CDR3 DNA: TGTGCCAGCAGCCATGAGCGGGGGCTTGAGTTCTTC
CDR3 protein: CASSHERGLEFF

V gene: TRBV10-3
clone size: -
D gene: -
J gene: TRBJ2-5
CDR3 DNA: TGTGCCACCACCTCTAGCGAGTACGAGACCCAGTACTTC
CDR3 protein: CATTSSEYETQYF

V gene: TRBV24-1
clone size: -
D gene: -
J gene: TRBJ1-4
CDR3 DNA: TGTGCCACCAGTGATAATACCCTGAATGAAAAACTGTTTTTT
CDR3 protein: CATSDNTLNEKLFF

V gene: TRBV7-9
clone size: few
D gene: -
J gene: TRBJ1-2
CDR3 DNA: TGTGCCAGCAGCTTAGCAGCGGACAGCGTGAAACCAGCCTATGGCTACACCTTC
CDR3 protein: CASSLAADSVKPAYGYTF

V gene: TRBV15
clone size: -
D gene: TRBD1
J gene: TRBJ2-7
CDR3 DNA: TGTGCCACCAGCAGAGATGGGGGACAGGGAACCATCGGCGAGCAGTACTTC
CDR3 protein: CATSRDGGQGTIGEQYF

V gene: TRBV12-3/TRBV12-4
clone size: few
D gene: TRBD1
J gene: TRBJ2-7
CDR3 DNA: TGTGCCAGCAGTTTCGGGACAGGGAGCTTCGAGCAGTACTTC
CDR3 protein: CASSFGTGSFEQYF

V gene: TRBV2
clone size: few
D gene: -
J gene: TRBJ1-2
CDR3 DNA: TGTGCCAGGCATGCACTGCTAACCTATGGCTACACCTTC
CDR3 protein: CARHALLTYGYTF

V gene: TRBV6-2/TRBV6-3
clone size: many
D gene: -
J gene: TRBJ1-1
CDR3 DNA: TGTGCCATCCAGGACCCGAACACTGAAGCTTTCTTT
CDR3 protein: CAIQDPNTEAFF

V gene: TRBV7-9
clone size: -
D gene: TRBD1
J gene: TRBJ1-6
CDR3 DNA: TGTGCCAGCAGCTTCGGGACAGGAAGGACTTCACCCCTCCACTTT
CDR3 protein: CASSFGTGRTSPLHF

V gene: TRBV20-1
clone size: few
D gene: TRBD1
J gene: TRBJ1-1
CDR3 DNA: TGCAGTCTCAGGGACAGGGGCCCCTACACTGAAGCTTTCTTT
CDR3 protein: CSLRDRGPYTEAFF